The 14 T cell receptor beta chains reported below all come from one sample, sequenced in a study of T cells after yellow fever vaccination. MiXCR, run by TCRdb on the 5' RACE reads, gives a single entry per CDR3 protein. The data show approximately 150,000 distinct CDR3 sequences, with 7.7% seen just once and under 0.95% held by the top ten. The specimen was CD4+ T cells sorted from PBMCs, collected 5 days after the yellow fever booster vaccination. Source of these receptors: a young man who received the YFV17D yellow fever vaccine.

This clonotype was detected many times. The V and J genes are TRBV7-2 and TRBJ2-1; 7 nucleotides align to TRBD1. J gave up 4 bases and V 1 base, and 4 bases lay outside the gene matches. CDR1 is SGHTA, CDR2 FQGNSA, per germline. The CDR3 covers 15 residues. The chain's CDR3 is CASSLGQGGYNEQFF. The CDR3 DNA reads as TGTGCCAGCAGCTTAGGACAGGGTGGATACAATGAGCAGTTCTTC.

This clonotype came up many times. This chain connects TRBV12-3 or TRBV12-4 to TRBJ2-7, with D possibly being TRBD2 (5 bases). This CDR3 is built from 12 residues. Trimming took off 6 bases at V and 6 bases at J, with 12 bases between the two ends. CDR3 DNA: TGTGCCAGCAGACCGAACGAGGGCGAGCAGTACTTC. Encoded protein: CASRPNEGEQYF.

This clonotype has ten or more counts. The genes are TRBV5-1 and TRBJ2-2; 10 nucleotides align to TRBD2. The CDR3 totals 15 residues. The ends lost 2 bases at V and 6 bases at J; junction bases unmatched: 4. CDR1 and CDR2 (germline): SGHRS, YFSETQ. CDR3 region: CASSFLAGGSGELFF. Here the CDR3 DNA reads TGCGCCAGCAGCTTCTTAGCGGGAGGCTCCGGGGAGCTGTTTTTT.

At least ten counts were recorded for this clonotype. The V call is TRBV7-2, the J call TRBJ2-7, with D possibly being TRBD2 (6 bases). V gave up 5 bases and J gave up 0 bases, with 20 bases separating them. The CDR3 spans 17 residues. CDR1 and CDR2 from the germline V gene are SGHTA and FQGNSA. DNA of the CDR3: TGTGCCAGCAGCCGCCAACCCCTCCTAGCGCCCTCCTACGAGCAGTACTTC. It specifies CASSRQPLLAPSYEQYF.

This clonotype has ten or more counts. CDR3 sequence (DNA): TGTGCCAGCAGTCAACTTAGGGATCAGCCCCAGCATTTT. It is translated as CASSQLRDQPQHF. The V gene is TRBV6-1, the J gene TRBJ1-5; D call uncertain. The germline gives CDR1 MNHNS, CDR2 SASEGT. The CDR3 has 13 residues. Trimming stripped 5 bases from V and 5 bases from J, with 10 bases between.

This clonotype came up many times. The chain uses TRBV14 and TRBJ2-1, with 8 positions matching TRBD2. CDR3 length equals 16 residues. Losses at the gene ends were 1 base for V and 4 bases for J; bases not matched to a gene: 6. In germline, CDR1 is SGHDN, CDR2 FVKESK. The CDR3 bases are TGTGCCAGCAGCCAAGGAGCGGGAGACTCATACAATGAGCAGTTCTTC. This codes for CASSQGAGDSYNEQFF.

Only a few counts were recorded for this clonotype. The V gene is TRBV11-2, the J gene TRBJ2-5; 9 positions agree with TRBD2. Trimming at V came to 6 bases and at J to 2 bases, leaving 4 bases not matched to a gene. From germline, CDR1 is SGHAT and CDR2 FQNNGV. The CDR3 consists of 14 residues. The CDR3 sequence: CASRREGRQETQYF. In DNA, the CDR3 is TGTGCCAGCAGGCGGGAGGGCCGGCAAGAGACCCAGTACTTC.

This clonotype was found many times. The chain couples TRBV28 to TRBJ2-4; 7 nucleotides line up with TRBD1. Germline loops: CDR1 MDHEN, CDR2 SYDVKM. The V and J ends lost 2 bases and 1 base, in that order; junction bases with no gene match: 5. This CDR3 comprises 16 residues. CDR3 protein: CASSLRGLGAKNIQYF. The CDR3 DNA follows: TGTGCCAGCAGTTTAAGGGGGCTCGGGGCCAAAAACATTCAGTACTTC.

At least ten counts were recorded for this clonotype. This chain joins TRBV6-1 and TRBJ2-7; 7 bases agree with TRBD2. This CDR3 spans 15 amino acids. Germline-derived CDR1 and CDR2 are MNHNS and SASEGT. Trimming cost V 1 base and J 3 bases; bases outside gene matches: 6. This CDR3 reads CASSEGLGLNYEQYF. In nucleotides, the CDR3 is TGTGCCAGCAGTGAAGGACTGGGACTAAACTACGAGCAGTACTTC.

As concerns this clonotype: A single base separates this from a much larger clone, so it may be a read error. J is TRBJ2-7 and V is TRBV10-2, with 7 bases identical to TRBD2. The CDR3 spans 11 residues. The germline CDR1 and CDR2 sequences are WSHSY and SAAADI. The junction had 3 bases not matched to a gene; V was cut back by 4 bases and J by 9 bases. The CDR3 nucleotides read TGCGCCAGCAGTGGGGCGGGGGTGCAGTACTTC. It encodes CASSGAGVQYF.

The chain links TRBV28 to TRBJ2-3, with TRBD2 matching over 8 bases. This CDR3 contains 15 residues. With 5 bases clipped from V and 3 bases from J, the junction kept 7 bases outside the gene matches. The germline CDR1 and CDR2 sequences are MDHEN and SYDVKM. CDR3 sequence: CASSPTSVKTDTQYF. The CDR3 DNA reads as TGTGCCAGCAGTCCGACTAGCGTTAAGACAGATACGCAGTATTTT.

This clonotype was seen at least ten times. The chain uses TRBV2 and TRBJ2-5, with 14 positions matching TRBD2. Germline V CDR1 and CDR2: SNHLY, FYNNEI. The CDR3 is 15 amino acids. The V gene end was trimmed by 6 bases and the J gene end by 4 bases; junction bases not matched to a gene: 4. CDR3 DNA: TGTGCCAGCAGCTCCGGGACTAGCGGGAGAGAGACCCAGTACTTC. Residues: CASSSGTSGRETQYF.

This clonotype was detected many times. The genes are TRBV12-1 and TRBJ2-1; the D segment call TRBD2 is taken from the table without a DNA check. TRBV12-1 is flagged as a pseudogene. There are 17 residues in the CDR3. CDR3 in amino acids: CASSFGSSGRDGDEQFF. The CDR3 region has the DNA TGTGCCAGCAGCTTTGGTTCTAGCGGGAGGGATGGGGATGAGCAGTTCTTC.

This clonotype was found many times. This sequence joins TRBV29-1 and TRBJ1-1; 7 positions agree with TRBD1. Looked up from germline, CDR1 is SQVTM and CDR2 is ANQGSEA. V trimming: 3 bases; J trimming: 6 bases; junction bases outside the gene matches: 10. The CDR3 runs 14 residues. CDR3: CSVDSQGVVPEAFF. The DNA for the CDR3 is TGCAGCGTTGATTCTCAGGGGGTAGTACCTGAAGCTTTCTTT.